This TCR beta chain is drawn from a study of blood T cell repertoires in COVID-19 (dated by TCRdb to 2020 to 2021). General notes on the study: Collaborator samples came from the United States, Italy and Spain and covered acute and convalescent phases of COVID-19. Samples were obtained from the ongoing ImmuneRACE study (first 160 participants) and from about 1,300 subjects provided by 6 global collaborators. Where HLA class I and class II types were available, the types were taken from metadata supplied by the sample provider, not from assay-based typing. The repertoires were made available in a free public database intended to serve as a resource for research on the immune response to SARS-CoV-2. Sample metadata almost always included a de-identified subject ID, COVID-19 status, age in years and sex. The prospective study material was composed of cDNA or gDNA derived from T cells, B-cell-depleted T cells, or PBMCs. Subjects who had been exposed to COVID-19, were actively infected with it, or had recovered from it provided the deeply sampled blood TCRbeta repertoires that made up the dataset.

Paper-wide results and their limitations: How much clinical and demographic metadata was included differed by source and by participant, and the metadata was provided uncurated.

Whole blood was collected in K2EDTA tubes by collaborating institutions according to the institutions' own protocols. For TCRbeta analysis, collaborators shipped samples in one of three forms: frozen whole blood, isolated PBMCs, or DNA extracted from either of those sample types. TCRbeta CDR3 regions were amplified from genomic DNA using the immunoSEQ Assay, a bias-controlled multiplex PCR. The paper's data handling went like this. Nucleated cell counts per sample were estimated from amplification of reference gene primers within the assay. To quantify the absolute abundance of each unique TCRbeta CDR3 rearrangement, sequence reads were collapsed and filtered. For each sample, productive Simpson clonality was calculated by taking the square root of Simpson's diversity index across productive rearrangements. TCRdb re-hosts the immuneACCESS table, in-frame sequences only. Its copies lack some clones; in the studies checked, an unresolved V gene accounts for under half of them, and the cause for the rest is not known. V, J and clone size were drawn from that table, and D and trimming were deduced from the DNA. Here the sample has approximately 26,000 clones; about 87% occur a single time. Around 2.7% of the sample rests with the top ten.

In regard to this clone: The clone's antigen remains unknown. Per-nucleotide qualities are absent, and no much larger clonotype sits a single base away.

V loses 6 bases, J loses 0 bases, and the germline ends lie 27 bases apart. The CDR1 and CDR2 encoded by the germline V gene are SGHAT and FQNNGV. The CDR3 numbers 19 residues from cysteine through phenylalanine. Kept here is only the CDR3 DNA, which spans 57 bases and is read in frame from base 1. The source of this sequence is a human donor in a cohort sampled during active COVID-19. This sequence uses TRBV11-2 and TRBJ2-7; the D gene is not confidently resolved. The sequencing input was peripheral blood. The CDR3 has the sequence CASRPLVPIRRLSSYEQYF. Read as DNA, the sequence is TGTGCCAGCAGACCCCTGGTCCCTATTCGGCGGCTAAGCTCCTACGAGCAGTACTTC.